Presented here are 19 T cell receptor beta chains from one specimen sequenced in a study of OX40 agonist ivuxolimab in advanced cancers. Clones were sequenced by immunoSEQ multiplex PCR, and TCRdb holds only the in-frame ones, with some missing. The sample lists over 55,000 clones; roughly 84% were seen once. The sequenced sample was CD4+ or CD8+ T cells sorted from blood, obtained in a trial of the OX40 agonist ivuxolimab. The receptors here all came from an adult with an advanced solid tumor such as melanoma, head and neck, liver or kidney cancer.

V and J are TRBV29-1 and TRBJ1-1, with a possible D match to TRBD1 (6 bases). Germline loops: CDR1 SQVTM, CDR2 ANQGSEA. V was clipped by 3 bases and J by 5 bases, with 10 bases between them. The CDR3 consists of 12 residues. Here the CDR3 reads CSVDRGGTEAFF. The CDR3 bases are TGCAGCGTTGACCGAGGGGGGACTGAAGCTTTCTTT.

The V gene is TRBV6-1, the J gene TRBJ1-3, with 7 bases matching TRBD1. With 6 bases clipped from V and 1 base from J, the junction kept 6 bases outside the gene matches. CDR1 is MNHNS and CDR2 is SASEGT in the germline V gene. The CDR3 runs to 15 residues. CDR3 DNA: TGTGCCAGCAGGACACAGGGGTTTTCTGGAAACACCATATATTTT. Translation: CASRTQGFSGNTIYF.

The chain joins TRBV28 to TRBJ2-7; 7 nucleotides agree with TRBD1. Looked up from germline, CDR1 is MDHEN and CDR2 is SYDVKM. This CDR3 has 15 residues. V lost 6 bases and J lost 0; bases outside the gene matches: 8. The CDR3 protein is CASSLTGIGSYEQYF. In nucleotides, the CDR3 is TGTGCCAGCAGCCTGACAGGGATAGGCTCCTACGAGCAGTACTTC.

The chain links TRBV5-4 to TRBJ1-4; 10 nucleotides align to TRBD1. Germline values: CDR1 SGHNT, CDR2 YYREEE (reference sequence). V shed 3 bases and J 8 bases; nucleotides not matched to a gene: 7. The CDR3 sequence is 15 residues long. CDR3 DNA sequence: TGTGCCAGCAGCTCGCGGACAGGGGGTGCGGAAAAACTGTTTTTT. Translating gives CASSSRTGGAEKLFF.

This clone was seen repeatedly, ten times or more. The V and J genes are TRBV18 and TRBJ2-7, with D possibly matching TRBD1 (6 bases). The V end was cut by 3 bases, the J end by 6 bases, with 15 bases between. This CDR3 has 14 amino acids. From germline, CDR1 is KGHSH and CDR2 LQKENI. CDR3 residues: CASSPNQRGGEQYF. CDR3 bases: TGTGCCAGCTCACCTAACCAACGAGGGGGCGAGCAGTACTTC.

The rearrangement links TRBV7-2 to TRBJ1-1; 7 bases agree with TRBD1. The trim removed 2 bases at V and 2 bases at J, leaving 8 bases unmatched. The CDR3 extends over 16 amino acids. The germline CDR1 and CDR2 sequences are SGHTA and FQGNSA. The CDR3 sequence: CASSLFPGQANTEAFF. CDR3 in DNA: TGTGCCAGCAGCTTATTCCCCGGACAGGCTAACACTGAAGCTTTCTTT.

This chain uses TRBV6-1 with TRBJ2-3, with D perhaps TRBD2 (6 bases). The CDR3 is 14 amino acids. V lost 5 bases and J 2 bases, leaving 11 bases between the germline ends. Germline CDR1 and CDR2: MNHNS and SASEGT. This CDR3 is CASSRLGLTDTQYF. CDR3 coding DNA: TGTGCCAGCAGTAGACTAGGCCTCACAGATACGCAGTATTTT.

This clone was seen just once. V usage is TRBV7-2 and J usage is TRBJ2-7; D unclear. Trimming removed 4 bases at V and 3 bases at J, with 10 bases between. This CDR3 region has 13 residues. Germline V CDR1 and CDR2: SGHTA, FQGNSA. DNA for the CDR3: TGTGCCAGCAGCTCCCCGCAGGACTACGAGCAGTACTTC. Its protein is CASSSPQDYEQYF.

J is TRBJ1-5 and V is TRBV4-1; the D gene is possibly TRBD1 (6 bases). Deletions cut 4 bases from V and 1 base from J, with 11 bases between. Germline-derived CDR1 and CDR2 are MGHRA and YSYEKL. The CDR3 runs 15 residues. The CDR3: CASSRLTGSNQPQHF. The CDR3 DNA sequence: TGCGCCAGCAGCCGCCTAACAGGGAGCAATCAGCCCCAGCATTTT.

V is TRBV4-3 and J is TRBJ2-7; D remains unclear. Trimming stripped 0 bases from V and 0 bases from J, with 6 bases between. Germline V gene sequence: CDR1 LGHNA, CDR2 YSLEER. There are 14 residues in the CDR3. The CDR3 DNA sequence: TGCGCCAGCAGCCAAGATCGGTCCTCCTACGAGCAGTACTTC. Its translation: CASSQDRSSYEQYF.

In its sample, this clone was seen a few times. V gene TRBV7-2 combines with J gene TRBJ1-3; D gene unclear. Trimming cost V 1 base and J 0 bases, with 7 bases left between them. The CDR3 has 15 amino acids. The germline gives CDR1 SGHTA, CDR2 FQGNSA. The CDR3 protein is CASSLVPDSGNTIYF. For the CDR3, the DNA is TGTGCCAGCAGCTTAGTGCCAGACTCTGGAAACACCATATATTTT.

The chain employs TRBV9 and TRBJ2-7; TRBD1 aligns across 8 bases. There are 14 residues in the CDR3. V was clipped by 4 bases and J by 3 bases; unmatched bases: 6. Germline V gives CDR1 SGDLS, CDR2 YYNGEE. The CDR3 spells CASSITGQGYEQYF. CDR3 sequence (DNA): TGTGCCAGCAGCATCACCGGACAGGGCTACGAGCAGTACTTC.

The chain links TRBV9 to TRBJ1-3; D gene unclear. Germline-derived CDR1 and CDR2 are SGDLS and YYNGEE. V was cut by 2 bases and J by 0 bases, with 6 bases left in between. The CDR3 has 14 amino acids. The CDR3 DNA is TGTGCCAGCAGCGTCAGGAGCTCTGGAAACACCATATATTTT. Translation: CASSVRSSGNTIYF.

CDR3: CASSEDFKQFF. The CDR3 bases are TGTGCCAGCAGTGAAGATTTTAAGCAGTTCTTC. The chain combines TRBV2 with TRBJ2-1, with D uncertain. Germline values: CDR1 SNHLY, CDR2 FYNNEI. V lost 1 base to trimming and J lost 11 bases, with 6 bases between them. The CDR3 sequence is 11 residues long.

The CDR3 DNA sequence: TGCAGTGCGGGACAGAGTTATGGCTACACCTTC. This encodes CSAGQSYGYTF. The J gene is TRBJ1-2, the V gene TRBV20-1; 7 nucleotides agree with TRBD1. The V and J ends lost 6 bases and 5 bases, in that order; junction bases with no gene match: 3. This CDR3 is built from 11 residues. CDR1 and CDR2 (germline): DFQATT, SNEGSKA (reference sequence).

CDR3: CASSQGGPAFYGYTF. The CDR3, as DNA: TGCGCCAGCAGCCAAGGAGGGCCGGCGTTCTATGGCTACACCTTC. The chain combines TRBV4-3 with TRBJ1-2; no reliable D call. Trimming left V 1 base short and J 4 bases short, with 13 bases between. The CDR3 totals 15 residues. Germline loops: CDR1 LGHNA, CDR2 YSLEER.

The CDR3 DNA reads as TGTGCCAGCAGCAGGGAGTCTCACACCGGGGAGCTGTTTTTT. Amino acid sequence: CASSRESHTGELFF. This chain connects TRBV11-3 to TRBJ2-2; D is perhaps TRBD2 (5 bases). The CDR3 runs 14 residues. Between the trimmed V and J ends, which lost 5 bases and 3 bases, there was a span of 10 bases. CDR1 is SGHNT and CDR2 is YENEEA in the germline V gene.

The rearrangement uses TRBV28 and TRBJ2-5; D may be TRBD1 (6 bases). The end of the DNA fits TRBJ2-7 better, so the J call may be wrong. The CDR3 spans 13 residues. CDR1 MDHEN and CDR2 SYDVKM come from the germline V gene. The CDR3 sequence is CASSFSGAYEQYF. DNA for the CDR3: TGTGCCAGCAGTTTTTCAGGGGCTTACGAGCAGTACTTC.

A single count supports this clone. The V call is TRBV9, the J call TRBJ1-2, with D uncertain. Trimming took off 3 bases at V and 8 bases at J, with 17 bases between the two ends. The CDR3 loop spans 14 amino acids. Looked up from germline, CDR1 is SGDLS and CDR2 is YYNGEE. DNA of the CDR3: TGTGCCAGCAGCGGGGCAGCTACCTTCATCGGCTACACCTTC. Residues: CASSGAATFIGYTF. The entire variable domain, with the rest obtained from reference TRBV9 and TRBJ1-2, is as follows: DSGVTQTPKHLITATGQRVTLRCSPRSGDLSVYWYQQSLDQGLQFLIQYYNGEERAKGNILERFSAQQFPDLHSELNLSSLELGDSALYFCASSGAATFIGYTFGSGTRLTVV.